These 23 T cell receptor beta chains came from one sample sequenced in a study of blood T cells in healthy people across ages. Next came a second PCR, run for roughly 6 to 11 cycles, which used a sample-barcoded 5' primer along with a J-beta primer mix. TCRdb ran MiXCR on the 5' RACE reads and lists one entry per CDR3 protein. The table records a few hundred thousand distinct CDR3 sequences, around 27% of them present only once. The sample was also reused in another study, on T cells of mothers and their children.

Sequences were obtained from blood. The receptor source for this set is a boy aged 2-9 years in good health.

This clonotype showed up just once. CDR3 nucleotide sequence: TGTGCCAGCAGCCGGGGTTATAACTATGGCTACACCTTC. It specifies CASSRGYNYGYTF. The chain uses TRBV9 and TRBJ1-2; D not certain. CDR1 is SGDLS and CDR2 is YYNGEE in the germline V gene. This CDR3 has 13 residues. Trimming removed 4 bases from V and 1 base from J, with 8 bases in between.

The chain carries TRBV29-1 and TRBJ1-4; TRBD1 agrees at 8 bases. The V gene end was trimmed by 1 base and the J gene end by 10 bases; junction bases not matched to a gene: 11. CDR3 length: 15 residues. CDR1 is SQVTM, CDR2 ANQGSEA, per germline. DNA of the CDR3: TGCAGCGTTGAAGCCGCCGGGACAGGCTACGGAAAACTGTTTTTT. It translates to CSVEAAGTGYGKLFF.

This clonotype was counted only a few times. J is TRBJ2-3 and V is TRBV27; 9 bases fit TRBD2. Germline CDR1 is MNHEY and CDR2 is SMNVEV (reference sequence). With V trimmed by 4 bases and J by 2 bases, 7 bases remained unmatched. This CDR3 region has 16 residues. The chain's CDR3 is CASSSLTSGFTDTQYF. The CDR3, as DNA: TGTGCCAGCAGTTCCCTGACTAGCGGCTTCACAGATACGCAGTATTTT.

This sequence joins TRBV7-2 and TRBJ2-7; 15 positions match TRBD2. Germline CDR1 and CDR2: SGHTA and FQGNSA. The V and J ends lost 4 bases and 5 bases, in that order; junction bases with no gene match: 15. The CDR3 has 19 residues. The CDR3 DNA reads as TGTGCCAGCAGCTCCACCCCGGGACTAGCGGGAGGTGAAGTCAACGAGCAGTACTTC. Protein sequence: CASSSTPGLAGGEVNEQYF.

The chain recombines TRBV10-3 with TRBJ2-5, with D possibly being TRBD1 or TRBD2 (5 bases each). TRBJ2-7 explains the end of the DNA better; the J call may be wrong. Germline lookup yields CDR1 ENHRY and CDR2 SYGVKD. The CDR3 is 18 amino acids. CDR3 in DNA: TGTGCCATCAGTGCCCCTAAGGTCGGGGCAGGCAAATCCTACGAGCAGTACTTC. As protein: CAISAPKVGAGKSYEQYF.

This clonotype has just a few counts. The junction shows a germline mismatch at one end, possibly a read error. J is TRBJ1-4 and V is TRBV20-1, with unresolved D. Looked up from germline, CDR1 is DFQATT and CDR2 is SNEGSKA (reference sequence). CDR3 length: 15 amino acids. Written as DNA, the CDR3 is TGCAGTGCTGGAGATAACCGAGCAACTAATGAAAAACTGTTTTTT. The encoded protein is CSAGDNRATNEKLFF.

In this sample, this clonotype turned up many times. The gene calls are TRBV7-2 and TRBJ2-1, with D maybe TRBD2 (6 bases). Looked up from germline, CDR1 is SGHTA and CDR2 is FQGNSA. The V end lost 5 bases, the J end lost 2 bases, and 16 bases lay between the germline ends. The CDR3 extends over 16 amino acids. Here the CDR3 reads CASSPAGTLTYNEQFF. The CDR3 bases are TGTGCCAGCAGCCCGGCCGGGACTCTAACCTACAATGAGCAGTTCTTC.

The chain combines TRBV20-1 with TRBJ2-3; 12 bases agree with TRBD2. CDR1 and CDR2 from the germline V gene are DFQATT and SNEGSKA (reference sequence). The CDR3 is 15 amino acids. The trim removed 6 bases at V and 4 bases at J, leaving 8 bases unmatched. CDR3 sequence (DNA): TGCAGTGCAACCGAGACTAGCGGGAGCCCAGATACGCAGTATTTT. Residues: CSATETSGSPDTQYF.

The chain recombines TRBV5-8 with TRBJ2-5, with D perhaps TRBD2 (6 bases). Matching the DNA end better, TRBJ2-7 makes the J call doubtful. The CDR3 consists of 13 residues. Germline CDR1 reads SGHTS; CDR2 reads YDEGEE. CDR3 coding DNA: TGTGCCAGCAGGTCGGGAGTATCAGGCGAGCAGTACTTC. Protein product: CASRSGVSGEQYF.

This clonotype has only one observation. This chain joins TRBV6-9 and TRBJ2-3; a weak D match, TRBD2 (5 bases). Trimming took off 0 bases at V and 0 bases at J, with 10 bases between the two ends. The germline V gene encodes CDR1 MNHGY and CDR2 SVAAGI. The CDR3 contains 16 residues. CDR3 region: CASSYSRGESTDTQYF. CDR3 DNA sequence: TGTGCCAGCAGTTATTCCCGGGGTGAGAGCACAGATACGCAGTATTTT.

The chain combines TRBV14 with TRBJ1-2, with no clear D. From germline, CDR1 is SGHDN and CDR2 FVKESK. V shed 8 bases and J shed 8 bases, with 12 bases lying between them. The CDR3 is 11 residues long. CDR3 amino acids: CASGRWGGYTF. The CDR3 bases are TGTGCCAGCGGTCGCTGGGGAGGCTACACCTTC.

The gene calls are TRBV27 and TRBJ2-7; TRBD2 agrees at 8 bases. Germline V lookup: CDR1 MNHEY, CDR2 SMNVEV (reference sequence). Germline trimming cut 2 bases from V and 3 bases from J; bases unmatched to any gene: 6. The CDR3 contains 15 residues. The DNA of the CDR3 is TGTGCCAGCAGTTTAAACAGCGGGAGTATCTACGAGCAGTACTTC. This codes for CASSLNSGSIYEQYF.

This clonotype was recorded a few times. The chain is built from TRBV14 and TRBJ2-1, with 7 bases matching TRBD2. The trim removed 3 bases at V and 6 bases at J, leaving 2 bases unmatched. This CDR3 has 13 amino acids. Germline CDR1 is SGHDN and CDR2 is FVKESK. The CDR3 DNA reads TGTGCCAGCAGCCAGCTAGCGGTCAATGAGCAGTTCTTC. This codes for CASSQLAVNEQFF.

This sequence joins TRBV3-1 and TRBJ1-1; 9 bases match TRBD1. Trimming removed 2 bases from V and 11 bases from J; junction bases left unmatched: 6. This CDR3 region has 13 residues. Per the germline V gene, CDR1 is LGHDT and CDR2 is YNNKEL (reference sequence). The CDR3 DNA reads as TGTGCCAGCAGCCAAACAGGGGGCGCGGGGGCTTTCTTT. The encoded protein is CASSQTGGAGAFF. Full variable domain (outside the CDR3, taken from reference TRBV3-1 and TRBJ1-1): DTAVSQTPKYLVTQMGNDKSIKCEQNLGHDTMYWYKQDSKKFLKIMFSYNNKELIINETVPNRFSPKSPDKAHLNLHINSLELGDSAVYFCASSQTGGAGAFFGQGTRLTVV.

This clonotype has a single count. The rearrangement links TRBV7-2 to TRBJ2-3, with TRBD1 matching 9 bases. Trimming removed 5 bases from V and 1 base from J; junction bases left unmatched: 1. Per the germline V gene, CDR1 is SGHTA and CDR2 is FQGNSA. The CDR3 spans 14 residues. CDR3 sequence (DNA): TGTGCCAGCAGCGGACAGGGGCGCACAGATACGCAGTATTTT. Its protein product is CASSGQGRTDTQYF.

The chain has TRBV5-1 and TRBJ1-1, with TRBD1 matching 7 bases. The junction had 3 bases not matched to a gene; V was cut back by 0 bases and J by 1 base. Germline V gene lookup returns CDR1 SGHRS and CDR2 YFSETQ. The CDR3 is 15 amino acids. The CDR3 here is CASSLGDSSNTEAFF. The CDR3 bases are TGCGCCAGCAGCTTGGGGGACAGCTCGAACACTGAAGCTTTCTTT.

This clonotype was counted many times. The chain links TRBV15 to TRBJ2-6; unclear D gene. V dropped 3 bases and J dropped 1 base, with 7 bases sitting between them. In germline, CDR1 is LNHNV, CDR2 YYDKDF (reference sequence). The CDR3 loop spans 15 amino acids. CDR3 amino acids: CATSRDVSGANVLTF. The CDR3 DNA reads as TGTGCCACCAGCAGGGATGTATCTGGGGCCAACGTCCTGACTTTC.

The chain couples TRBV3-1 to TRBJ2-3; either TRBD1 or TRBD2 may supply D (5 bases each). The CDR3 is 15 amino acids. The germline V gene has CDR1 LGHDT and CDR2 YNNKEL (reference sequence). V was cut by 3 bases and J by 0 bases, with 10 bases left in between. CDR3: CASSHPWDSTDTQYF. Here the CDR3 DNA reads TGTGCCAGCAGCCATCCCTGGGACAGCACAGATACGCAGTATTTT.

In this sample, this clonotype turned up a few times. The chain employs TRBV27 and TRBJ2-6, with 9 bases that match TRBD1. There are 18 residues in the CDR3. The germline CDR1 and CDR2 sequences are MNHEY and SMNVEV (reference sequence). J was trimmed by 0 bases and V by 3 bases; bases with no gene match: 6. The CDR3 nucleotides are TGTGCCAGCAGTTTCCAGACAGGGGGTTACTCTGGGGCCAACGTCCTGACTTTC. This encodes CASSFQTGGYSGANVLTF.

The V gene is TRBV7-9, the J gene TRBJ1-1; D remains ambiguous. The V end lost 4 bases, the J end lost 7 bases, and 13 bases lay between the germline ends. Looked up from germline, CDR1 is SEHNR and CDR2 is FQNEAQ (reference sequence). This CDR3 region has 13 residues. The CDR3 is CASSSSVVGEAFF. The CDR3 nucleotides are TGTGCCAGCAGCTCCTCCGTGGTCGGTGAAGCTTTCTTT. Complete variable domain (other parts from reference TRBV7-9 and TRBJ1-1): DTGVSQNPRHKITKRGQNVTFRCDPISEHNRLYWYRQTLGQGPEFLTYFQNEAQLEKSRLLSDRFSAERPKGSFSTLEIQRTEQGDSAMYLCASSSSVVGEAFFGQGTRLTVV.

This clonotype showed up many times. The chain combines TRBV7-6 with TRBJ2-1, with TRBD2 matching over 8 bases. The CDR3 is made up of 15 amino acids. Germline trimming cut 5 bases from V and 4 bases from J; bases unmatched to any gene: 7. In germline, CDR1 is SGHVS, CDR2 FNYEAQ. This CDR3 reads CASSLGGEGYNEQFF. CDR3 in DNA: TGTGCCAGCAGCCTCGGGGGGGAGGGGTACAATGAGCAGTTCTTC.

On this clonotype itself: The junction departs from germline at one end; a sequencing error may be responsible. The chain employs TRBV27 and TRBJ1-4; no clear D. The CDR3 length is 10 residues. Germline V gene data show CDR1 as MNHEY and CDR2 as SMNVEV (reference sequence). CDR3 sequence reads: CTSDAEKLFF. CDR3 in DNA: TGTACCAGCGACGCTGAAAAACTGTTTTTT.

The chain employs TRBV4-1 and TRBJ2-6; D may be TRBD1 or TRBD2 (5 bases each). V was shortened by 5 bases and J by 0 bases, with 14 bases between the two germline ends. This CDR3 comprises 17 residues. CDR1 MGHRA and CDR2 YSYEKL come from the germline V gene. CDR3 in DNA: TGCGCCAGCAGCGGGGACGGTTACCTCTCTGGGGCCAACGTCCTGACTTTC. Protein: CASSGDGYLSGANVLTF.